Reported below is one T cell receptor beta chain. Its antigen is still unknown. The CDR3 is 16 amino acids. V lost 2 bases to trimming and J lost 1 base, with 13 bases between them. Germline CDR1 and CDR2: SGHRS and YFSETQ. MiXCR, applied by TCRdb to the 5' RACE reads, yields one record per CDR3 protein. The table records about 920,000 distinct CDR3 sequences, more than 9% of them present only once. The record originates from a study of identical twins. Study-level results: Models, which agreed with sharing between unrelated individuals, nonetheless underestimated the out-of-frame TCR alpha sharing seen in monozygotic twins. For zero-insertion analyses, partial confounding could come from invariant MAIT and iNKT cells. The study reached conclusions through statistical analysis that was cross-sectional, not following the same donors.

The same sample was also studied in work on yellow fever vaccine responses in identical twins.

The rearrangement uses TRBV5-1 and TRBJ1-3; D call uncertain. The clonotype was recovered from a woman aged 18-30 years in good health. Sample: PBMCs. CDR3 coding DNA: TGCGCCAGCAGCTTCTCTGAACGTCTGTCTGGAAACACCATATATTTT. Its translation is CASSFSERLSGNTIYF.